This entry lists 11 T cell receptor beta chains sequenced from one sample in a study of cytotoxic CD8 clonotypes in ibrutinib-treated CLL. The protocol was immunoSEQ multiplex PCR, while the TCRdb copy is restricted to in-frame clones and leaves out a portion. The sample shows approximately 120,000 clones, 80% to 90% of them seen only once. The sequencing used PBMCs, collected after 24 months of ibrutinib treatment. These receptors came from a human donor with chronic lymphocytic leukemia.

CDR3 sequence (DNA): TGTGCCAGCAGCCCACCAACAGGGGACGGCTACACCTTC. This encodes CASSPPTGDGYTF. The chain uses TRBV7-8 and TRBJ1-2; 7 bases line up with TRBD1. The CDR3 loop spans 13 amino acids. Unmatched junction bases numbered 8, after V lost 5 bases and J lost 8 bases. Germline V gene sequence: CDR1 SGHVS, CDR2 FQNEAQ.

The chain joins TRBV7-9 to TRBJ1-6; unclear D gene. The CDR3 sequence is 13 residues long. The V and J ends lost 0 bases and 7 bases respectively, with 4 bases between them. Germline CDR1 is SEHNR and CDR2 is FQNEAQ (reference sequence). CDR3 in DNA: TGTGCCAGCAGCTTAGCGAGGAATTCACCCCTCCACTTT. It is translated as CASSLARNSPLHF.

The V call is TRBV18, the J call TRBJ2-7; unclear D gene. The CDR3 spans 12 residues. The germline V gene has CDR1 KGHSH and CDR2 LQKENI. Trimming cost V 3 bases and J 3 bases, with 6 bases left between them. CDR3 nucleotide sequence: TGTGCCAGCTCACCGGATAACTACGAGCAGTACTTC. Residues: CASSPDNYEQYF.

CDR3 sequence reads: CASSEGRAGVSYNEQFF. The CDR3 region has the DNA TGTGCCAGCAGTGAAGGGAGGGCGGGGGTTAGCTACAATGAGCAGTTCTTC. The rearrangement joins TRBV2 to TRBJ2-1; 7 bases fit TRBD2. The CDR3 loop spans 17 amino acids. Trimming removed 1 base from V and 3 bases from J; junction bases left unmatched: 9. Germline assignment: CDR1 SNHLY and CDR2 FYNNEI.

The chain joins TRBV6-1 to TRBJ2-7; no clear D. Trimming took off 2 bases at V and 0 bases at J, with 11 bases between the two ends. Germline V gives CDR1 MNHNS, CDR2 SASEGT. The CDR3 runs 15 residues. The CDR3 bases are TGTGCCAGCAGTGAAAGACGGCACAGCTCCTACGAGCAGTACTTC. Translated: CASSERRHSSYEQYF.

J is TRBJ2-4 and V is TRBV7-9; no definite D call. This CDR3 is built from 16 residues. V lost 5 bases and J lost 0, with 14 bases in between. The germline V gene has CDR1 SEHNR and CDR2 FQNEAQ (reference sequence). CDR3 nucleotides: TGTGCCAGCAGCCAAGGCGCTTTCCAAGCCAAAAACATTCAGTACTTC. This codes for CASSQGAFQAKNIQYF.

For the CDR3, the DNA is TGTGCCAGCAGTGAAGCCGCCCAGGGGAGGGGTGATCAGCCCCAGCATTTT. It codes for CASSEAAQGRGDQPQHF. V and J are TRBV6-1 and TRBJ1-5; a weak D match, TRBD1 (6 bases). The CDR3 contains 17 residues. Germline V gene data show CDR1 as MNHNS and CDR2 as SASEGT. V lost 0 bases, J lost 5 bases, and 17 bases lay in between.

This chain links TRBV10-3 with TRBJ1-2; 7 bases map to TRBD1. V was pared by 6 bases and J by 7 bases, with 11 bases of the junction left unmatched. Germline loops: CDR1 ENHRY, CDR2 SYGVKD. This CDR3 comprises 14 residues. The CDR3: CAISVTGEGGGYTF. CDR3 in DNA: TGTGCCATCAGCGTAACAGGGGAAGGTGGTGGCTACACCTTC.

The chain links TRBV12-5 to TRBJ1-2; possibly TRBD1 for D (6 bases). Germline V gene data show CDR1 as LGHNT and CDR2 as FRNRAP. Trimming cost V 6 bases and J 6 bases, with 14 bases left between them. The CDR3 contains 13 residues. CDR3 in amino acids: CASGFQGRHGYTF. The CDR3 coding sequence is TGTGCTAGTGGCTTCCAGGGGCGCCATGGCTACACCTTC.

This chain uses TRBV30 with TRBJ1-4, with a possible D match to TRBD1 (5 bases). From germline, CDR1 is GTSNPN and CDR2 SVGIG (reference sequence). The CDR3 is 14 amino acids. The ends were cut back, 5 bases at V and 7 bases at J, with 17 bases in the middle. The CDR3 sequence: CAWGRTSGGEKLFF. The CDR3 nucleotides are TGTGCCTGGGGTAGGACATCGGGAGGTGAAAAACTGTTTTTT.

The chain uses TRBV6-1 and TRBJ2-5; D is perhaps TRBD1 (6 bases). Matching the DNA end better, TRBJ2-7 makes the J call doubtful. The CDR3 length is 15 residues. Germline V gene lookup returns CDR1 MNHNS and CDR2 SASEGT. As DNA, the CDR3 is TGTGCCAGCAGCCCCCAATCCAGGGGTTCGCACGAGCAGTACTTC. Translation: CASSPQSRGSHEQYF.